The sequence of this TCR beta chain was determined in a study of T cell responses to AZD1222 COVID-19 vaccine. General observations from the study: Targets within unmutated variant regions were reportedly found for nearly half of spike-specific TCRs. Females outnumbered males among donors, who were mostly white British; clonal diversity was possibly underestimated. Spike-wide coverage was observed for vaccine-associated CD4 TCRs, with dominant responses at 160-218 and 743-854.

Comments on this clone: Its antigen is undetermined.

The CDR3 extends over 13 amino acids. V lost 1 base and J 8 bases, leaving 8 bases between the germline ends. Germline V gene sequence: CDR1 MGHRA, CDR2 YSYEKL. The table came from immunoSEQ multiplex PCR; TCRdb's copy has only in-frame clones and leaves some out. The data contain 100,000 to 120,000 clones, around 90% of them singletons. The clonotype originates from an adult who received the AZD1222 COVID-19 vaccine. V and J are TRBV4-1 and TRBJ1-4, with D unresolved. Sequenced material: peripheral blood, taken 28 days after the second AZD1222 dose. As DNA, the CDR3 is TGCGCCAGCAGCCAAGGAGCCTCAGAAAAACTGTTTTTT. Translated, it gives CASSQGASEKLFF.